The following is a T cell receptor (beta chain) sequence with its context. Its antigen remains unidentified. The data derive from a study of cytomegalovirus exposure and HLA in healthy donors. Study findings and constraints: Later analysis associated a missense DCLRE1C variant with TCR beta V- and J-gene trimming. Sequencing had likely introduced a cluster of highly shared sequence variants as an artifact. The study dropped some indistinguishable V segments, TRBV6-2 and TRBV6-3 among them.

Regarding donors, all were healthy bone marrow donors. Trimming removed 6 bases from V and 4 bases from J; junction bases left unmatched: 13. The V gene's germline CDR1 is SNHLY and CDR2 FYNNEI. The CDR3 covers 16 residues. The PCR ran on 60 Vbeta and 13 Jbeta primers. Assay: immunoSEQ multiplex PCR; the TCRdb copy retains only in-frame clones and omits some. In the table there are around 50,000 clones, about 72% of which are singletons. The TCR sequence derives from a man in his thirties or forties in good health and CMV-seronegative. Sequenced: PBMCs. The chain is built from TRBV2 and TRBJ1-1; 8 bases map to TRBD1. As DNA, the CDR3 is TGTGCCAGCAGACGACGCGGGACAGGCGGTCCCACTGAAGCTTTCTTT. Amino acids: CASRRRGTGGPTEAFF. Filled out from reference TRBV2 and TRBJ1-1, the complete variable domain reads EPEVTQTPSHQVTQMGQEVILRCVPISNHLYFYWYRQILGQKVEFLVSFYNNEISEKSEIFDDQFSVERPDGSNFTLKIRSTKLEDSAMYFCASRRRGTGGPTEAFFGQGTRLTVV.